These T cell receptor beta chains were read from a single sample in a study of a mutant IDH1 vaccine in newly diagnosed glioma. These receptors' targets are unknown. Data came from immunoSEQ multiplex PCR; TCRdb stores just in-frame clones and leaves some out. This table has 20,000 to 30,000 clones, roughly 82% appearing once. The sample in question was PBMCs, obtained from a glioma patient whose treatment included an IDH1 peptide vaccine. These TCRs come from a middle-aged man with glioma. Some clones in this sample may be carry-over from other donors' samples. The CDR3 runs from the conserved cysteine through the conserved F or W. Clone sizes are given selectively: once, few, many, or a class where the clone is expanded.

size	V	CDR3
-	TRBV5-1	CASSPGQGVGTEAFF
-	TRBV5-1	CATKTSGTDTQYF
-	TRBV2	CANPDAGRSGYTF
-	TRBV9	CASSSSGVRAGELFF
-	TRBV9	CASSARPGSNQPQHF
-	TRBV6-5	CASSQQGYEQYF
-	TRBV6-6	CASRETGEETQYF
-	TRBV11-2	CASSLGVGANVLTF
few	TRBV5-1	CASSGYMNTEAFF
-	TRBV5-1	CASGDRAPEAFF